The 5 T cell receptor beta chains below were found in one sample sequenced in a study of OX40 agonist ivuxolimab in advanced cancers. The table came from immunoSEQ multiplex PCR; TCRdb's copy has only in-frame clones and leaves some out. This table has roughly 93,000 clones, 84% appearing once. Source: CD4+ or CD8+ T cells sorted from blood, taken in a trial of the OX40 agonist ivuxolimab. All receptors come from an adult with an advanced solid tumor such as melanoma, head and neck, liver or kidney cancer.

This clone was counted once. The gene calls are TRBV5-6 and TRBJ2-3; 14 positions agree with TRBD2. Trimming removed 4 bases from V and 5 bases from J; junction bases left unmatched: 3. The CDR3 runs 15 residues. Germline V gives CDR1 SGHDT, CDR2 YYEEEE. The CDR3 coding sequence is TGTGCCAGCAGCATCGGACTAGCGGGGGGAGATACGCAGTATTTT. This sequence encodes CASSIGLAGGDTQYF.

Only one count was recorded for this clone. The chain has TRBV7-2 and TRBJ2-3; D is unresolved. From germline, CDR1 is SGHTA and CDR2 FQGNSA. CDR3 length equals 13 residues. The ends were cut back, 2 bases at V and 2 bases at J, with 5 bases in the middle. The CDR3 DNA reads TGTGCCAGCAGCTTAATGGCCACAGATACGCAGTATTTT. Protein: CASSLMATDTQYF.

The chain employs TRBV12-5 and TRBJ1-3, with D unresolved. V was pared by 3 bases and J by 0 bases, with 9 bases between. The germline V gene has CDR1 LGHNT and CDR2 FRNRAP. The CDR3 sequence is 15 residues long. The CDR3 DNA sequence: TGTGCTAGTGGTTTCGACGGTCTCTCTGGAAACACCATATATTTT. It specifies CASGFDGLSGNTIYF.

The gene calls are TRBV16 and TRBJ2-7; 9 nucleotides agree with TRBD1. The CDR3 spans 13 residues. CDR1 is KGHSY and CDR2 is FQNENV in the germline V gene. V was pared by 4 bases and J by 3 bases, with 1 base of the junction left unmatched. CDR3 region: CASSPGQGYEQYF. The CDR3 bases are TGTGCCAGCAGCCCGGGACAGGGCTACGAGCAGTACTTC.

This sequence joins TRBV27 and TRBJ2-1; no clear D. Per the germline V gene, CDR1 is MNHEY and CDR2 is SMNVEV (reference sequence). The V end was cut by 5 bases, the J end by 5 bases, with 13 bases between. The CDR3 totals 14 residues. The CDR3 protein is CASSEGMKHNEQFF. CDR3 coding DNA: TGTGCCAGCAGTGAAGGGATGAAACACAATGAGCAGTTCTTC.